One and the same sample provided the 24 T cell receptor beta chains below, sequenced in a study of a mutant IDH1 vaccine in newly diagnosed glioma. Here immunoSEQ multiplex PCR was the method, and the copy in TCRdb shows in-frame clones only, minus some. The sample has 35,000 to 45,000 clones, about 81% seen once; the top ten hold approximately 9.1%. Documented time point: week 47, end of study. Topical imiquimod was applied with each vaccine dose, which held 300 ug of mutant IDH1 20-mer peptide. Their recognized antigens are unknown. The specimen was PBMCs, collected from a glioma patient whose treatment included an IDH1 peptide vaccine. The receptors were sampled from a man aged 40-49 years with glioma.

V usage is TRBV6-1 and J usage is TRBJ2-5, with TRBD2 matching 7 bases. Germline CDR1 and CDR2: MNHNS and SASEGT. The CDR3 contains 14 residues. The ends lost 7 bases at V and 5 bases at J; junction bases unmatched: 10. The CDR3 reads CASITGGGWETQYF. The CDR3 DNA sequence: TGTGCCAGCATCACCGGCGGGGGATGGGAGACCCAGTACTTC.

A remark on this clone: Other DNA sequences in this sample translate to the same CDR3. CDR3 bases: TGTGCCAGCAGTTTGAATCCAGTACTGAACACTGAAGCTTTCTTT. Encoded protein: CASSLNPVLNTEAFF. The chain couples TRBV27 to TRBJ1-1; D gene ambiguous. V lost 3 bases, J lost 0 bases, and 11 bases lay in between. CDR1 is MNHEY and CDR2 is SMNVEV in the germline V gene (reference sequence). The CDR3 is 15 residues long.

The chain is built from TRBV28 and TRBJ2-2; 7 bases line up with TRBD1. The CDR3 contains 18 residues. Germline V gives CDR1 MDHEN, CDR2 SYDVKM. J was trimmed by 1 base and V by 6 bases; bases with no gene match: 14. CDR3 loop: CASSSGQTYRLNTGELFF. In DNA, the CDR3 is TGTGCCAGCAGCTCGGGACAGACCTATAGGTTGAACACCGGGGAGCTGTTTTTT.

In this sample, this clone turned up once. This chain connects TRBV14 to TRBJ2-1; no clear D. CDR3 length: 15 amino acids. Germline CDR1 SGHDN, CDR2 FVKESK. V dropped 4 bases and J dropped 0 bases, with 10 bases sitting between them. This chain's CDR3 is CASSPTVFSYNEQFF. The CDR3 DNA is TGTGCCAGCAGCCCCACAGTTTTCTCCTACAATGAGCAGTTCTTC.

The CDR3: CASTQGARLAKNIQYF. The CDR3, as DNA: TGTGCCAGTACCCAGGGGGCTCGGCTAGCCAAAAACATTCAGTACTTC. The rearrangement links TRBV19 to TRBJ2-4; TRBD1 agrees at 8 bases. This CDR3 spans 16 amino acids. The junction had 8 bases not matched to a gene; V was cut back by 7 bases and J by 0 bases. CDR1 and CDR2 from the germline V gene are LNHDA and SQIVND (reference sequence).

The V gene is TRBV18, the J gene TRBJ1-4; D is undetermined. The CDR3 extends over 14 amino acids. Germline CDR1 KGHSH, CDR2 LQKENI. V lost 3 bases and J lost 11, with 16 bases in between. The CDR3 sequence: CASSPGQQVGKLFF. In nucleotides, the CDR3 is TGTGCCAGCTCACCGGGTCAGCAGGTGGGGAAACTGTTTTTT.

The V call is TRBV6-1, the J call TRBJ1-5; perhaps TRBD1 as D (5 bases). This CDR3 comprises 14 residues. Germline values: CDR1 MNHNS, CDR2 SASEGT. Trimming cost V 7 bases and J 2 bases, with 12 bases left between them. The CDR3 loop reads CASIRDSRNQPQHF. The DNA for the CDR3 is TGTGCCAGCATCCGGGACTCACGCAATCAGCCCCAGCATTTT.

CDR3 bases: TGTGCCAGTAAGGAGCAGGGAGACACCGGGGAGCTGTTTTTT. Translating it yields CASKEQGDTGELFF. The chain carries TRBV19 and TRBJ2-2, with D perhaps TRBD1 or TRBD2 (5 bases each). Trimming left V 7 bases short and J 3 bases short, with 12 bases between. The CDR3 is 14 residues long. Germline loops: CDR1 LNHDA, CDR2 SQIVND (reference sequence).

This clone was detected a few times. CDR3 sequence (DNA): TGTGCCAGCAGCTTCAACAATCAGCCCCAGCATTTT. Translation: CASSFNNQPQHF. The chain is built from TRBV7-9 and TRBJ1-5, with D uncertain. This CDR3 spans 12 amino acids. V was shortened by 3 bases and J by 3 bases, with 3 bases between the two germline ends. Germline CDR1 is SEHNR and CDR2 is FQNEAQ (reference sequence).

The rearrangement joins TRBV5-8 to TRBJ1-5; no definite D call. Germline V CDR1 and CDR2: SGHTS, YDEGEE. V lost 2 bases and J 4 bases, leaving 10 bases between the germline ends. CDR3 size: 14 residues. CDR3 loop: CASSFLGKNQPQHF. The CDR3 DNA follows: TGTGCCAGCAGCTTTCTCGGAAAAAATCAGCCCCAGCATTTT.

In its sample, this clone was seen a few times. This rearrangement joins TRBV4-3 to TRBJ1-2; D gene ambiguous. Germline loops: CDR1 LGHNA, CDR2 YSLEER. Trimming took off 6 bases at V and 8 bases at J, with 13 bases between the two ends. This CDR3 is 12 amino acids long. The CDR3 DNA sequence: TGCGCCAGCAGTCGCCATGGGTCAGGCTACACCTTC. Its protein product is CASSRHGSGYTF.

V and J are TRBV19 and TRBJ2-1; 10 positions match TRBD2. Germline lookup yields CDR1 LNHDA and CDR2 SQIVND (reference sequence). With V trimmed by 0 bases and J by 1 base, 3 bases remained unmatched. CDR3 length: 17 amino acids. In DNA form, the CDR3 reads TGTGCCAGTAGTATAGAACTAGCGGGAATTTCCTACAATGAGCAGTTCTTC. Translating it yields CASSIELAGISYNEQFF.

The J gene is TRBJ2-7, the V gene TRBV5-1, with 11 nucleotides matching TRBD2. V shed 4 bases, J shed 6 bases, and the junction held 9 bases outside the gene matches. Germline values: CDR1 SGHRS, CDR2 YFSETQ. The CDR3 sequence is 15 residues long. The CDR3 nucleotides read TGCGCCAGCAGCCTTGACCCGGGACTAGCGGCCGAGCAGTACTTC. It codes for CASSLDPGLAAEQYF.

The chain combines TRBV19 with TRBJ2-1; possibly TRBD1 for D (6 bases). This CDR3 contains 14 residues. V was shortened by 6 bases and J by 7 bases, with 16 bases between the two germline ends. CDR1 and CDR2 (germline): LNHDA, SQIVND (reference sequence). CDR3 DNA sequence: TGTGCCAGTAGCCCCTTCAGGGGTGGGAATGAGCAGTTCTTC. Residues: CASSPFRGGNEQFF.

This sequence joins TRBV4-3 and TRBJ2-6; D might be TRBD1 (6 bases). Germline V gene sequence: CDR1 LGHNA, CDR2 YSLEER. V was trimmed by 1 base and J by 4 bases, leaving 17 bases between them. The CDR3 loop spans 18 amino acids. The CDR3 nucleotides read TGCGCCAGCAGCCAAGTTTCGGCAGGGGTAGCAGGGGCCAACGTCCTGACTTTC. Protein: CASSQVSAGVAGANVLTF.

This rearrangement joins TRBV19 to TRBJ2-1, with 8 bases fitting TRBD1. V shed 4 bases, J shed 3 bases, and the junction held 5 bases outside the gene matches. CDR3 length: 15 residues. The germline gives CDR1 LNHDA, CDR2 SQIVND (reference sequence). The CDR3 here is CASSKDRDFYNEQFF. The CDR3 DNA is TGTGCCAGTAGTAAGGACAGGGACTTCTACAATGAGCAGTTCTTC.

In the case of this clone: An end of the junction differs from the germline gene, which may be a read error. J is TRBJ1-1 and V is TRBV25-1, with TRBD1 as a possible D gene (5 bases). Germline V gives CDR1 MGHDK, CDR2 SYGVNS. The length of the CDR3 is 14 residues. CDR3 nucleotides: TGTGTCAGCAGGGCACGAGGCGGGAACACTGAAGCTTTCTTT. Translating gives CVSRARGGNTEAFF.

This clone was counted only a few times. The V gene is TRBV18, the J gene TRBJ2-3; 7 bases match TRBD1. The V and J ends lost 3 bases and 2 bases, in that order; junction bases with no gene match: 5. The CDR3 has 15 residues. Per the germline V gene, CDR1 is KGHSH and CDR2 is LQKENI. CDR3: CASSPRDRTTDTQYF. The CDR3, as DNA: TGTGCCAGCTCACCTCGGGACAGAACCACAGATACGCAGTATTTT.

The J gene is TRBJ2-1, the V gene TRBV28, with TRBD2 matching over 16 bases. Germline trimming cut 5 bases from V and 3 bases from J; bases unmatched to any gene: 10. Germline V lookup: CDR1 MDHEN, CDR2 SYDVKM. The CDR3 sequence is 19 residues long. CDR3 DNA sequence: TGTGCCAGCAGTCCTCCCGGGACTAGCGGGAGGGCGTACTACAATGAGCAGTTCTTC. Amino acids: CASSPPGTSGRAYYNEQFF. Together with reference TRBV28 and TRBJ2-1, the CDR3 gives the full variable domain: DVKVTQSSRYLVKRTGEKVFLECVQDMDHENMFWYRQDPGLGLRLIYFSYDVKMKEKGDIPEGYSVSREKKERFSLILESASTNQTSMYLCASSPPGTSGRAYYNEQFFGPGTRLTVL.

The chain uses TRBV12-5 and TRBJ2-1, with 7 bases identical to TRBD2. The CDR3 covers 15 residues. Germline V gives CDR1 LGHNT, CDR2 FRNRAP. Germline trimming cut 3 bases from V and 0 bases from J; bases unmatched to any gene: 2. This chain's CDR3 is CASGLRGSSYNEQFF. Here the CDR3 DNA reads TGTGCTAGTGGTTTACGCGGGAGCTCCTACAATGAGCAGTTCTTC.

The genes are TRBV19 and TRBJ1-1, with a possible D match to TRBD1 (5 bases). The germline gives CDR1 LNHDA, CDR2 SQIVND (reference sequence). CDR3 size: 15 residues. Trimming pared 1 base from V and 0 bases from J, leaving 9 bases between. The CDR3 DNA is TGTGCCAGTAGTATAGGAGACAGCTTGAACACTGAAGCTTTCTTT. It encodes CASSIGDSLNTEAFF. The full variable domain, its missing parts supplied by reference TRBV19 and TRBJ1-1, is DGGITQSPKYLFRKEGQNVTLSCEQNLNHDAMYWYRQDPGQGLRLIYYSQIVNDFQKGDIAEGYSVSREKKESFPLTVTSAQKNPTAFYLCASSIGDSLNTEAFFGQGTRLTVV.

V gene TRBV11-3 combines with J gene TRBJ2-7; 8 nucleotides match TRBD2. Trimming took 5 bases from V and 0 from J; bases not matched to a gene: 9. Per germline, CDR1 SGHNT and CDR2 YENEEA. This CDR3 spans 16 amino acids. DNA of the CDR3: TGTGCCAGCAGCCCAACAGCGGGAGTGGCCTCCTACGAGCAGTACTTC. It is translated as CASSPTAGVASYEQYF.

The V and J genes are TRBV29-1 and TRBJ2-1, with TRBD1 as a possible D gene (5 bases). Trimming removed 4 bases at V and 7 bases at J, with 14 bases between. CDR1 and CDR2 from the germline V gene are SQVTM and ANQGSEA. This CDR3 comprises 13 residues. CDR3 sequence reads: CSVVRGPRNEQFF. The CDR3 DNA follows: TGCAGCGTTGTTAGGGGCCCCCGGAATGAGCAGTTCTTC.

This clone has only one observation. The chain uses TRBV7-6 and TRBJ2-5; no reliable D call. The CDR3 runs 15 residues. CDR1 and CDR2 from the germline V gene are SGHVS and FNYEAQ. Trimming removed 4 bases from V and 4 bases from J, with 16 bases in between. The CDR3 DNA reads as TGTGCCAGCAGCTCAAACCCCGGAGTGGGAGAGACCCAGTACTTC. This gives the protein CASSSNPGVGETQYF. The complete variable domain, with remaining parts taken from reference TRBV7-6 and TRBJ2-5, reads GAGVSQSPRYKVTKRGQDVALRCDPISGHVSLYWYRQALGQGPEFLTYFNYEAQQDKSGLPNDRFSAERPEGSISTLTIQRTEQRDSAMYRCASSSNPGVGETQYFGPGTRLLVL.